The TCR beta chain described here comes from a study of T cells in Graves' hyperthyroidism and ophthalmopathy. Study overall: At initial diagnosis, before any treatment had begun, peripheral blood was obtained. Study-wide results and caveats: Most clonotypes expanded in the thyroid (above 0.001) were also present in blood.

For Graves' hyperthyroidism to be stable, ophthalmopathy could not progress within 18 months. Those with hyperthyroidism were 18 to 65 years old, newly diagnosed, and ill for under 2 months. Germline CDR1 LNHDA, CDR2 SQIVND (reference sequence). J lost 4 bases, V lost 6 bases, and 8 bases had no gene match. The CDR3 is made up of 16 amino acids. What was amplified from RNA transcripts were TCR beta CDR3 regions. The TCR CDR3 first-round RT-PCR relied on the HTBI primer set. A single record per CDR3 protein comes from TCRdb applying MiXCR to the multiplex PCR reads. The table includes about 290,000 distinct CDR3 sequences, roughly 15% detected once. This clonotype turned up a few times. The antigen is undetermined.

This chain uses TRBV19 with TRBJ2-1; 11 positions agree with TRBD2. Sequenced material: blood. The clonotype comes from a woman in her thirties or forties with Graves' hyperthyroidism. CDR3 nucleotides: TGTGCCAGTAGGGCCGCCGGGACTAGCGGATACAATGAGCAGTTCTTC. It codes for CASRAAGTSGYNEQFF.